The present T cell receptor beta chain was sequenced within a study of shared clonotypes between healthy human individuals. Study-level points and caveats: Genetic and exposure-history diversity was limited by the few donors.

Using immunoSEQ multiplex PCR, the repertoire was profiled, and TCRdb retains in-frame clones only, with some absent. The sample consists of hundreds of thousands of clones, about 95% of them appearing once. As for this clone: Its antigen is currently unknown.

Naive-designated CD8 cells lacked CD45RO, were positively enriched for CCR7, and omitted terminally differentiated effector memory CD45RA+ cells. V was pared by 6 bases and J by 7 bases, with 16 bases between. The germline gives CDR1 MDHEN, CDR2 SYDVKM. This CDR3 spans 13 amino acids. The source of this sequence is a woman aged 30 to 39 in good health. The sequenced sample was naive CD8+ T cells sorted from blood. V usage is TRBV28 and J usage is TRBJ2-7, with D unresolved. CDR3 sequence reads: CASRFVNEWEQYF. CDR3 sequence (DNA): TGTGCCAGCAGATTTGTCAACGAGTGGGAGCAGTACTTC.